A selection of T cell receptor beta chains follows, all from one sample in a study of blood T cells in healthy people across ages. TCRdb redid the calling of the 5' RACE reads with MiXCR, one entry per CDR3 protein. The table has about 1,400,000 distinct CDR3 sequences, roughly 40% seen once. The sample was blood. The receptors shown here come from a woman under 30 in good health. Both conserved end residues are trimmed from each CDR3. Each record gives: V gene, J gene, CDR3 protein.

v_gene: TRBV6-1; j_gene: TRBJ1-1; CDR3aa: ASTLDRMNTEAF
v_gene: TRBV4-1; j_gene: TRBJ2-1; CDR3aa: ASSQDPTRDEQF
v_gene: TRBV2; j_gene: TRBJ1-2; CDR3aa: ASREVYGYT
v_gene: TRBV20-1; j_gene: TRBJ2-7; CDR3aa: SAYSGGSYEQY
v_gene: TRBV20-1; j_gene: TRBJ1-5; CDR3aa: SAPRPQGTGGQPQH
v_gene: TRBV2; j_gene: TRBJ2-1; CDR3aa: ASSPTPLAGGYNEQF
v_gene: TRBV7-8; j_gene: TRBJ2-7; CDR3aa: ASSRGGYSSYEQY
v_gene: TRBV20-1; j_gene: TRBJ2-1; CDR3aa: SARDLETSGLGNEQF
v_gene: TRBV6-1; j_gene: TRBJ2-7; CDR3aa: ASSENRGERPYEQY
v_gene: TRBV4-1; j_gene: TRBJ1-2; CDR3aa: ASSSAPRPNYGYT
v_gene: TRBV11-2; j_gene: TRBJ2-1; CDR3aa: ASSLRFGGLAANEQF
v_gene: TRBV2; j_gene: TRBJ2-3; CDR3aa: ASIQRRSGSTDTQY
v_gene: TRBV27; j_gene: TRBJ2-5; CDR3aa: ASSPGQAYETQY
v_gene: TRBV29-1; j_gene: TRBJ2-1; CDR3aa: SAESLEQF